The table lists the clone carrying this TCR beta chain with many counts. The data stem from a study of beta chain features in type 1 diabetes. Each donor gave one heparinised blood draw averaging roughly 120 mL. CD45RO/CCR7/CD25/CD127/CD95/CD27 staining was used to isolate CD4+ naive, central memory, regulatory and stem cell-like memory cells by sorting. The isolated RNA, all of it, was reverse transcribed, so expressed TCRB transcripts were what got sequenced. The average output of naive, central memory and regulatory T cell samples was several million reads. Libraries were prepared by immunoSEQ multiplex PCR; TCRdb keeps only in-frame clonotypes and omits some of them. The sample has 150,000 or so clones, approximately 8.4% seen once; the top ten hold 2% to 2.5%. Sequencing used central memory CD4+ T cells from blood. This sequence originates from a woman aged 18-29 years in good health.

CDR3 DNA: TGTGCCAGTAGTTCATCGGATCAGCCCCAGCATTTT. Its protein is CASSSSDQPQHF. This sequence joins TRBV19 and TRBJ1-5; D not resolved. This CDR3 has 12 residues. Trimming left V 5 bases short and J 5 bases short, with 7 bases between. Germline V gene data show CDR1 as LNHDA and CDR2 as SQIVND (reference sequence). Based on the CDR3 plus reference TRBV19 and TRBJ1-5, the full variable domain is DGGITQSPKYLFRKEGQNVTLSCEQNLNHDAMYWYRQDPGQGLRLIYYSQIVNDFQKGDIAEGYSVSREKKESFPLTVTSAQKNPTAFYLCASSSSDQPQHFGDGTRLSIL.